A single sample gave rise to the 17 T cell receptor beta chains below, sequenced in a study of control samples from healthy donors and cancer patients. Produced via immunoSEQ multiplex PCR; TCRdb's table is partial and in-frame only. This table has approximately 120,000 clones, roughly 90% appearing once. Specimen: blood. These receptors all stem from a woman aged 45-59 years in good health.

This clone was observed a few times. V is TRBV27 and J is TRBJ1-5; 7 bases are a match to TRBD1. This CDR3 has 15 amino acids. Germline V lookup: CDR1 MNHEY, CDR2 SMNVEV (reference sequence). The V gene end was trimmed by 6 bases and the J gene end by 1 base; junction bases not matched to a gene: 6. CDR3 region: CASSRDRSSNQPQHF. DNA of the CDR3: TGTGCCAGCAGCAGGGACAGATCAAGCAATCAGCCCCAGCATTTT.

This clone was picked up a small number of times. V is TRBV2 and J is TRBJ2-1; possible D gene TRBD1, 6 bases. Germline CDR1 is SNHLY and CDR2 is FYNNEI. Trimming shortened V by 6 bases and J by 10 bases, and 13 bases separated the two germline ends. The CDR3 is made up of 12 amino acids. The CDR3 region is CASRPDSPEQFF. CDR3 in DNA: TGTGCCAGCAGACCGGACAGCCCCGAGCAGTTCTTC.

The chain combines TRBV13 with TRBJ1-3; weak D call: TRBD1 (5 bases). The germline gives CDR1 PRHDT, CDR2 FYEKMQ (reference sequence). V was cut by 5 bases and J by 1 base, with 12 bases left in between. The CDR3 contains 15 residues. The CDR3 nucleotides read TGTGCCAGCAGCCCGCGACAGTTTTCTGGAAACACCATATATTTT. Translating gives CASSPRQFSGNTIYF.

The chain couples TRBV27 to TRBJ2-1; no clear D. Germline V lookup: CDR1 MNHEY, CDR2 SMNVEV (reference sequence). V was trimmed by 4 bases and J by 0 bases, leaving 13 bases between them. The CDR3 has 16 residues. The CDR3 region has the DNA TGTGCCAGCAGTTCGGACCAGACGAGCTCCTACAATGAGCAGTTCTTC. It translates to CASSSDQTSSYNEQFF.

About this clone itself: The sample has other DNA sequences that encode this CDR3 too. The chain couples TRBV18 to TRBJ1-2; no definite D call. The V gene's germline CDR1 is KGHSH and CDR2 LQKENI. V was cut by 0 bases and J by 5 bases, with 13 bases left in between. The CDR3 runs to 15 residues. The CDR3 is CASSPPTGSLYGYTF. CDR3 DNA: TGTGCCAGCTCACCACCTACGGGTTCCCTTTATGGCTACACCTTC.

This chain uses TRBV18 with TRBJ2-7; 9 bases are shared with TRBD2. The J segment lost 3 bases and the V segment lost 3 bases, leaving 6 bases of the junction unmatched. CDR1 and CDR2 from the germline V gene are KGHSH and LQKENI. This CDR3 contains 15 residues. For the CDR3, the DNA is TGTGCCAGCTCACCTAGCGGGGGAACCCTCTACGAGCAGTACGTC. Translated, it gives CASSPSGGTLYEQYV.

The chain carries TRBV19 and TRBJ1-6; D perhaps matches TRBD1 (6 bases). Trimming took 6 bases from V and 7 from J, leaving 19 bases between them. The CDR3 is 16 amino acids. Germline CDR1 LNHDA, CDR2 SQIVND (reference sequence). In nucleotides, the CDR3 is TGTGCCAGTAGCAAACCAGGGGAATTTATAAATTCACCCCTCCACTTT. Its translation is CASSKPGEFINSPLHF.

This chain connects TRBV15 to TRBJ2-1; D is unresolved. CDR1 and CDR2 from the germline V gene are LNHNV and YYDKDF (reference sequence). The CDR3 spans 14 residues. The V and J ends lost 1 base and 3 bases respectively, with 7 bases between them. CDR3: CATSRAGFYNEQFF. CDR3 in DNA: TGTGCCACCAGCAGAGCGGGCTTCTACAATGAGCAGTTCTTC.

This rearrangement joins TRBV5-1 to TRBJ2-5; D may match TRBD1 or TRBD2 (5 bases each). CDR1 and CDR2 (germline): SGHRS, YFSETQ. V was pared by 7 bases and J by 1 base, with 17 bases between. This CDR3 spans 15 amino acids. The CDR3 nucleotides are TGCGCCAGCGCGAGGGGCGGTCAAAGCCAAGAGACCCAGTACTTC. As protein: CASARGGQSQETQYF.

This chain links TRBV29-1 with TRBJ1-1; D call uncertain. Trimming removed 6 bases from V and 0 bases from J, with 14 bases in between. The CDR3 is 14 amino acids. Looked up from germline, CDR1 is SQVTM and CDR2 is ANQGSEA. CDR3 residues: CSVALTPMNTEAFF. The CDR3 region has the DNA TGCAGCGTGGCCCTGACACCAATGAACACTGAAGCTTTCTTT.

The J gene is TRBJ1-4, the V gene TRBV7-2; perhaps TRBD1 as D (5 bases). The germline V gene encodes CDR1 SGHTA and CDR2 FQGNSA. This CDR3 has 13 amino acids. V gave up 1 base and J gave up 7 bases, with 7 bases separating them. CDR3 nucleotides: TGTGCCAGCAGCTTAGGACAGATTGAAAAACTGTTTTTT. This sequence encodes CASSLGQIEKLFF.

This clone was counted between two and nine times. The chain links TRBV2 to TRBJ2-7; the match to TRBD1 covers 7 bases. CDR3 size: 14 residues. Looked up from germline, CDR1 is SNHLY and CDR2 is FYNNEI. The V gene end was trimmed by 6 bases and the J gene end by 3 bases; junction bases not matched to a gene: 8. The CDR3 loop is CASSDGTDDYEQYF. CDR3 bases: TGTGCCAGCAGCGACGGGACAGACGACTACGAGCAGTACTTC. Complete variable domain (other parts from reference TRBV2 and TRBJ2-7): EPEVTQTPSHQVTQMGQEVILRCVPISNHLYFYWYRQILGQKVEFLVSFYNNEISEKSEIFDDQFSVERPDGSNFTLKIRSTKLEDSAMYFCASSDGTDDYEQYFGPGTRLTVT.

This clone appeared a single time. This chain uses TRBV27 with TRBJ2-7; D uncertain. This CDR3 is 10 amino acids long. Deletions cut 2 bases from V and 5 bases from J, with 1 base between. CDR1 and CDR2 (germline): MNHEY, SMNVEV (reference sequence). CDR3 nucleotides: TGTGCCAGCAGTTTAAACGAGCAGTACGTC. Amino acids: CASSLNEQYV.

The chain joins TRBV7-2 to TRBJ2-1, with D hard to call. Deletions cut 4 bases from V and 4 bases from J, with 11 bases between. Germline CDR1 reads SGHTA; CDR2 reads FQGNSA. This CDR3 spans 14 amino acids. CDR3 sequence: CASSSSGWYNEQFF. Written as DNA, the CDR3 is TGTGCCAGCAGCTCCTCGGGCTGGTACAATGAGCAGTTCTTC.

The V gene is TRBV12-3 or TRBV12-4, the J gene TRBJ1-1; perhaps TRBD1 as D (6 bases). This CDR3 has 12 amino acids. Trimming pared 10 bases from V and 4 bases from J, leaving 13 bases between. The chain's CDR3 is CATGKGGTEAFF. DNA of the CDR3: TGTGCCACCGGAAAAGGGGGCACTGAAGCTTTCTTT.

The chain links TRBV4-3 to TRBJ2-7; TRBD2 matches at 8 bases. The germline V gene encodes CDR1 LGHNA and CDR2 YSLEER. V gave up 4 bases and J gave up 2 bases; unmatched junction bases: 10. This CDR3 is 16 amino acids long. The DNA of the CDR3 is TGCGCCAGCAGCCCCCCGGCCGGACTAGCAGCCTACGAGCAGTACGTC. Its protein is CASSPPAGLAAYEQYV.

The chain combines TRBV6-6 with TRBJ1-1, with 7 bases matching TRBD1. The CDR3 is made up of 14 amino acids. CDR1 MNHNY and CDR2 SVGAGI come from the germline V gene (reference sequence). V trimming: 4 bases; J trimming: 4 bases; junction bases outside the gene matches: 6. CDR3 in amino acids: CASSFRQGPTEAFF. Here the CDR3 DNA reads TGTGCCAGCAGTTTCCGACAGGGCCCCACTGAAGCTTTCTTT.